The clone carrying this T cell receptor beta chain was seen ten or more times. Its antigen is as yet unknown. TCRdb re-called the 5' RACE reads with MiXCR, one entry per CDR3 protein. This table holds several thousand distinct CDR3 sequences, about 2.4% found once. J was trimmed by 7 bases and V by 4 bases; bases with no gene match: 3. CDR1 and CDR2 (germline): MRHNA, SNTAGT. The CDR3 is 14 residues long. The record originates from a study of beta chain bispecific antibodies for T cell cancers. Overall study results and limits: The leukemia cells, rather than normal T cells, gave most of the targeted TRBV signal.

T cells were expanded from blood mononuclear cells for 2 to 3 days with anti-CD3 OKT3 or CD3/CD28 beads. Each coculture: 5 x 10^4 or so target cells, 5 x 10^4 or so normal T cells, bispecific antibody. The clonotype comes from a human donor in good health. Some clones in this sample may be carry-over from other donors' samples. Here the sequenced sample was T cells from a healthy donor cultured with Jurkat leukemia cells, taken from a culture containing an anti-CD19 bispecific antibody. The chain recombines TRBV6-4 with TRBJ2-1; 11 positions match TRBD2. The CDR3 here is CASSGLAGINEQFF. CDR3 in DNA: TGTGCCAGCAGTGGACTAGCGGGGATTAATGAGCAGTTCTTC.